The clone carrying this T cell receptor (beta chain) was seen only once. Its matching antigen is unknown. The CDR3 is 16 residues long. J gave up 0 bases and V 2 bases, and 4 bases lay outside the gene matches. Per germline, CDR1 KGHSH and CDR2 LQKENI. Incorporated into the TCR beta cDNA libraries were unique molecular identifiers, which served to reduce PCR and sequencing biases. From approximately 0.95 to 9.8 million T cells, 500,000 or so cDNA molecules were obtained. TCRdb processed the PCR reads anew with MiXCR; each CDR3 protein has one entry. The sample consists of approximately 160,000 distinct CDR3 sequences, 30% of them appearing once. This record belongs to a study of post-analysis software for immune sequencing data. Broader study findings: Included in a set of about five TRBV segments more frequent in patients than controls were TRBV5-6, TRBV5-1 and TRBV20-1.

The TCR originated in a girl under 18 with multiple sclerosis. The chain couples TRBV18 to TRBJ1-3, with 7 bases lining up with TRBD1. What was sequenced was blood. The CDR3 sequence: CASSPGQAGSGNTIYF. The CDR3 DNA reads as TGTGCCAGCTCACCAGGACAGGCCGGCTCTGGAAACACCATATATTTT.